These 22 T cell receptor beta chains were sequenced from one sample in a study of T cells in Graves' hyperthyroidism and ophthalmopathy. TCR beta CDR3 regions were amplified from RNA transcripts. A first-round RT-PCR of the TCR CDR3 used the HTBI primer set. From the multiplex PCR reads, TCRdb called clonotypes with MiXCR, one entry per CDR3 protein. The sample yields around 340,000 distinct CDR3 sequences, approximately 15% seen once. The sample comprised blood. These receptors came from a man under 40 with Graves' hyperthyroidism.

This clonotype has a handful of counts. The gene calls are TRBV12-3 or TRBV12-4 and TRBJ1-4, with a tentative D call TRBD1 (5 bases). V gave up 4 bases and J gave up 7 bases, with 19 bases separating them. The CDR3 is 16 residues long. CDR3 nucleotides: TGTGCCAGCAGTTACCTCGGGTCCCGCGGGACTGAAAAACTGTTTTTT. Encoded protein: CASSYLGSRGTEKLFF.

This clonotype occurred once. The chain couples TRBV19 to TRBJ2-5; 7 positions agree with TRBD1. The CDR3 consists of 13 residues. The germline gives CDR1 LNHDA, CDR2 SQIVND (reference sequence). The J segment lost 5 bases and the V segment lost 5 bases, leaving 5 bases of the junction unmatched. The CDR3 is CASSVDRSETQYF. The CDR3 DNA follows: TGTGCCAGTAGTGTGGACAGGTCGGAGACCCAGTACTTC.

This clonotype has a handful of counts. This chain joins TRBV10-3 and TRBJ2-7, with D possibly TRBD1 on 5 matching bases. V was pared by 4 bases and J by 5 bases, with 12 bases between. From germline, CDR1 is ENHRY and CDR2 SYGVKD. CDR3 size: 13 residues. CDR3 in DNA: TGTGCCATCAGTGGCAGGGTTGGACACGAGCAGTACTTC. It yields the protein CAISGRVGHEQYF.

This clonotype was observed at least ten times. The chain carries TRBV24-1 and TRBJ2-1; 7 bases align to TRBD1. The CDR3 has 16 amino acids. The J segment lost 5 bases and the V segment lost 4 bases, leaving 10 bases of the junction unmatched. The germline V gene has CDR1 KGHDR and CDR2 SFDVKD. The CDR3 region has the DNA TGTGCCACCAGTGAGTCGAACAGGGGTTGGGACAATGAGCAGTTCTTC. Translating gives CATSESNRGWDNEQFF.

Only a few counts were recorded for this clonotype. V and J are TRBV5-1 and TRBJ2-2, with 10 bases identical to TRBD2. The CDR3 runs to 15 residues. J was trimmed by 5 bases and V by 7 bases; bases with no gene match: 8. CDR1 and CDR2 from the germline V gene are SGHRS and YFSETQ. The DNA of the CDR3 is TGCGCCAGCTCCTTTGGGACTAGCGATACCGGGGAGCTGTTTTTT. It encodes CASSFGTSDTGELFF.

The V and J genes are TRBV12-3 or TRBV12-4 and TRBJ1-6; no definite D call. With 0 bases removed from V and 7 bases from J, the gap between germline ends came to 4 bases. The CDR3 loop spans 13 amino acids. The CDR3 DNA sequence: TGTGCCAGCAGTTTAGCGATCAATTCACCCCTCCACTTT. Its translation: CASSLAINSPLHF.

This clonotype was found many times. CDR3 loop: CASRLEPIASQPQHF. The CDR3 DNA reads as TGTGCCAGCAGGTTGGAACCTATAGCAAGTCAGCCCCAGCATTTT. V usage is TRBV2 and J usage is TRBJ1-5; no clear D gene. The CDR3 runs to 15 residues. With 6 bases removed from V and 6 bases from J, the gap between germline ends came to 18 bases. Germline V CDR1 and CDR2: SNHLY, FYNNEI.

Notes on this clonotype: A much larger clone lies one base from this, so it may be a read error. This CDR3 is CSAIFSITCNEQFF. CDR3 nucleotide sequence: TGCAGTGCTATATTTTCTATTACCTGCAATGAGCAGTTCTTC. J is TRBJ2-1 and V is TRBV20-1, with D hard to call. There are 14 residues in the CDR3. Germline assignment: CDR1 DFQATT and CDR2 SNEGSKA (reference sequence). Between the trimmed V and J ends, which lost 4 bases and 6 bases, there was a span of 16 bases.

This chain uses TRBV6-5 with TRBJ1-1, with 7 nucleotides matching TRBD1. The CDR3 has 18 residues. V lost 4 bases and J lost 5; bases outside the gene matches: 19. Germline CDR1 and CDR2: MNHEY and SVGAGI. This CDR3 reads CASSSSSTGPPGGTEAFF. CDR3 nucleotides: TGTGCCAGCAGTTCAAGTTCGACAGGGCCCCCCGGAGGGACTGAAGCTTTCTTT.

This clonotype was detected ten times or more. This chain links TRBV5-1 with TRBJ2-1, with 9 nucleotides matching TRBD1. The CDR3 sequence is 16 residues long. V trimming: 3 bases; J trimming: 6 bases; junction bases outside the gene matches: 10. Germline V gene lookup returns CDR1 SGHRS and CDR2 YFSETQ. The CDR3 spells CASSYTPGTGLNEQFF. The DNA for the CDR3 is TGCGCCAGCAGCTATACCCCCGGGACAGGGCTCAATGAGCAGTTCTTC.

This clonotype showed up just a few times. The chain uses TRBV19 and TRBJ1-2; TRBD1 is a possible D gene (5 bases). Trimming took 0 bases from V and 10 from J, leaving 18 bases between them. This CDR3 has 15 amino acids. CDR1 is LNHDA and CDR2 is SQIVND in the germline V gene (reference sequence). The DNA for the CDR3 is TGTGCCAGTAGTATAGATCTCCAGGGTTGGGCAACCTACACCTTC. It is translated as CASSIDLQGWATYTF.

This clonotype showed up many times. This rearrangement joins TRBV20-1 to TRBJ1-2; tentatively, D is TRBD1 (5 bases). The germline gives CDR1 DFQATT, CDR2 SNEGSKA (reference sequence). V was pared by 5 bases and J by 8 bases, with 15 bases between. This CDR3 has 12 amino acids. The CDR3 bases are TGCAGTGCTCAGACGGACATTGGGGGCTACACCTTC. Translation: CSAQTDIGGYTF.

This clonotype was recorded at least ten times. V is TRBV12-3 or TRBV12-4 and J is TRBJ2-7; D tentatively reads TRBD1 or TRBD2 (5 bases each). V was clipped by 5 bases and J by 0 bases, with 11 bases between them. This CDR3 has 14 residues. The CDR3 protein is CASSRDDPSYEQYF. The CDR3 bases are TGTGCCAGCAGTCGGGACGATCCCTCCTACGAGCAGTACTTC.

The chain uses TRBV6-1 and TRBJ2-7, with 8 bases that match TRBD1. Trimming took 8 bases from V and 6 from J; bases not matched to a gene: 12. CDR3 length: 14 amino acids. The germline CDR1 and CDR2 sequences are MNHNS and SASEGT. This CDR3 reads CASGKQGALGEQYF. The CDR3 bases are TGTGCCAGCGGGAAGCAGGGGGCTTTAGGCGAGCAGTACTTC.

The chain has TRBV29-1 and TRBJ2-1, with 9 nucleotides matching TRBD2. Per the germline V gene, CDR1 is SQVTM and CDR2 is ANQGSEA. The CDR3 length is 17 residues. After removal of 4 bases from V and 8 bases from J, the junction contained 18 bases not matched to a gene. For the CDR3, the DNA is TGCAGCGTTGGGGGTTTATTAGCGGGAGCGGTCTGGGATGAGCAGTTCTTC. Amino acids: CSVGGLLAGAVWDEQFF.

The V call is TRBV12-3 or TRBV12-4, the J call TRBJ2-7; D is possibly TRBD1 (5 bases). The CDR3 extends over 15 amino acids. Trimming took 4 bases from V and 2 from J, leaving 15 bases between them. The CDR3 DNA reads as TGTGCCAGCAGTTCTGACAGAAACCCACCCTACGAGCAGTACTTC. Its protein is CASSSDRNPPYEQYF.

This clonotype was recorded at least ten times. The chain links TRBV2 to TRBJ2-1; D is unclear. V lost 6 bases, J lost 5 bases, and 8 bases lay in between. The germline gives CDR1 SNHLY, CDR2 FYNNEI. This CDR3 is built from 12 residues. CDR3 in DNA: TGTGCCAGCAGGGTTAGGAACAATGAGCAGTTCTTC. It yields the protein CASRVRNNEQFF.

The table lists this clonotype with many counts. V gene TRBV12-3 or TRBV12-4 combines with J gene TRBJ2-5; D uncertain. The V gene lost 5 bases and the J gene lost 2 bases, with 12 bases spanning the gap. CDR3 length: 14 residues. In DNA form, the CDR3 reads TGTGCCAGCAGTAGGCAAGTCCTACAAGAGACCCAGTACTTC. Amino acid sequence: CASSRQVLQETQYF.

The chain has TRBV28 and TRBJ2-7; 7 nucleotides align to TRBD1. V was pared by 5 bases and J by 4 bases, with 17 bases of the junction left unmatched. Germline CDR1 is MDHEN and CDR2 is SYDVKM. CDR3 size: 17 residues. The CDR3: CASSQPGQAIRGYEQYF. The CDR3 DNA reads TGTGCCAGCAGTCAACCTGGACAGGCCATCCGGGGATACGAGCAGTACTTC.

This clonotype was seen repeatedly, ten times or more. The chain is built from TRBV2 and TRBJ2-3; maybe TRBD1 (6 bases). This CDR3 comprises 16 residues. From germline, CDR1 is SNHLY and CDR2 FYNNEI. With 6 bases removed from V and 1 base from J, the gap between germline ends came to 17 bases. CDR3 loop: CASSLEPGQRTDTQYF. CDR3 nucleotide sequence: TGTGCCAGCAGCCTCGAACCCGGACAGCGCACAGATACGCAGTATTTT. Full variable domain (missing parts from reference TRBV2 and TRBJ2-3): EPEVTQTPSHQVTQMGQEVILRCVPISNHLYFYWYRQILGQKVEFLVSFYNNEISEKSEIFDDQFSVERPDGSNFTLKIRSTKLEDSAMYFCASSLEPGQRTDTQYFGPGTRLTVL.

This clonotype was counted ten times or more. The chain combines TRBV6-2 or TRBV6-3 with TRBJ1-2, with 8 nucleotides matching TRBD1. The CDR3 consists of 14 residues. Germline loops: CDR1 MNHEY, CDR2 SVGEGT. The trim removed 0 bases at V and 8 bases at J, leaving 5 bases unmatched. CDR3 nucleotide sequence: TGTGCCAGCAGTTACTCCCGGACAGGGAACGGCTACACCTTC. As protein: CASSYSRTGNGYTF.

This clonotype was seen many times. The chain is built from TRBV12-3 or TRBV12-4 and TRBJ2-1; 9 positions agree with TRBD2. This CDR3 is built from 15 residues. V lost 2 bases and J lost 9; bases outside the gene matches: 8. This CDR3 reads CASSLFSGSLGEQFF. The CDR3 nucleotides read TGTGCCAGCAGTTTATTTAGCGGGAGTTTAGGTGAGCAGTTCTTC.